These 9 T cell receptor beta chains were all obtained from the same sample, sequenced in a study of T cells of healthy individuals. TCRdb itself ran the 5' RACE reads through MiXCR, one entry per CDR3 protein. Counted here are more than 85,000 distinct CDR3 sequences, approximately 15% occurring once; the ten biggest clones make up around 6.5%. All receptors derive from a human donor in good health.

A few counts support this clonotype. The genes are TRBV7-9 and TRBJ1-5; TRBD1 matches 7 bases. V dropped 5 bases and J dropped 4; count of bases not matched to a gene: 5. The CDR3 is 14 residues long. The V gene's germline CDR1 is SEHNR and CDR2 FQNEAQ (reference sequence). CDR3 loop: CASSTTGLNQPQHF. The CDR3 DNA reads TGTGCCAGCAGCACGACAGGGCTTAATCAGCCCCAGCATTTT. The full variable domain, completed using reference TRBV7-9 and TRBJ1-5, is DTGVSQNPRHKITKRGQNVTFRCDPISEHNRLYWYRQTLGQGPEFLTYFQNEAQLEKSRLLSDRFSAERPKGSFSTLEIQRTEQGDSAMYLCASSTTGLNQPQHFGDGTRLSIL.

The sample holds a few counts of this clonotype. CDR3 in amino acids: CASSLRSATVADTQYF. CDR3 nucleotide sequence: TGTGCCAGCAGCTTAAGGTCGGCAACCGTGGCAGATACGCAGTATTTT. The rearrangement joins TRBV7-9 to TRBJ2-3; D ambiguous. The CDR3 spans 16 residues. With 2 bases removed from V and 4 bases from J, the gap between germline ends came to 16 bases. Germline-derived CDR1 and CDR2 are SEHNR and FQNEAQ (reference sequence).

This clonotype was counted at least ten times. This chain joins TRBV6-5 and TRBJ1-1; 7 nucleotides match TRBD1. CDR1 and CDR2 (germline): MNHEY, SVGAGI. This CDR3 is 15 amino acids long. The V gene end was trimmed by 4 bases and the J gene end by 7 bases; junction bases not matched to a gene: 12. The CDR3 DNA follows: TGTGCCAGCAGTTCCCTCGACAGGGCGACTCGTGAAGCTTTCTTT. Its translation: CASSSLDRATREAFF.

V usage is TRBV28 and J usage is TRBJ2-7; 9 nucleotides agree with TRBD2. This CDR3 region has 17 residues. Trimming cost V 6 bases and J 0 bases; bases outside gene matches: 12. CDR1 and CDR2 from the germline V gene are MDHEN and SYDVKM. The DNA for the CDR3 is TGTGCCAGCAGCCTTTGGGCTAGCGGGACTTACTCCTACGAGCAGTACTTC. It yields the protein CASSLWASGTYSYEQYF.

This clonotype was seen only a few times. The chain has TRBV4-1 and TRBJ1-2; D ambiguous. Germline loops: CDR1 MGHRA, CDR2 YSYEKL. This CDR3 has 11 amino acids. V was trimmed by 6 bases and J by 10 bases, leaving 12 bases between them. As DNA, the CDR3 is TGCGCCAGCAGTAACAGTGGGGACTACACCTTC. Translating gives CASSNSGDYTF.

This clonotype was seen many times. CDR3 region: CASSSTRDGETQYF. In nucleotides, the CDR3 is TGTGCCAGCAGCTCGACTCGGGACGGAGAGACCCAGTACTTC. This chain uses TRBV28 with TRBJ2-5; the D call may be TRBD1 or TRBD2 (5 bases each). Per the germline V gene, CDR1 is MDHEN and CDR2 is SYDVKM. Trimming cost V 6 bases and J 4 bases, with 15 bases left between them. The CDR3 consists of 14 residues.

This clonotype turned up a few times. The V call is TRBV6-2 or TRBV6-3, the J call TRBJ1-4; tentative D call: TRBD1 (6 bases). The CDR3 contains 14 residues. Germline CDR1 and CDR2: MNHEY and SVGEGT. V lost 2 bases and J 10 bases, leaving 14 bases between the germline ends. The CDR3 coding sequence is TGTGCCAGCAGTTACATCGGGGGGCGCGGAAAACTGTTTTTT. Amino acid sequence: CASSYIGGRGKLFF.

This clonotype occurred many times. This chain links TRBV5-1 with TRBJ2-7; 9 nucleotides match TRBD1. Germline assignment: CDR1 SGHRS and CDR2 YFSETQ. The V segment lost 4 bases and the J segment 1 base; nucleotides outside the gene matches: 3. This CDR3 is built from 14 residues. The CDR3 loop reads CASSGGTGSYEQYF. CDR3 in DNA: TGCGCCAGCAGCGGTGGGACAGGGTCCTACGAGCAGTACTTC.

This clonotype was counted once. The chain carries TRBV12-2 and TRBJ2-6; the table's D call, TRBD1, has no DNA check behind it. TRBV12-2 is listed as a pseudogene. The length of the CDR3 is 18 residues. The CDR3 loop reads CASRQTGAPNSGANVLTF. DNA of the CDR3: TGTGCAAGTCGCCAAACAGGGGCCCCTAACTCTGGGGCCAACGTCCTGACTTTC.